The 14 T cell receptor beta chains below come from one sample, sequenced in a study of regulatory T cells in long-lasting Graves disease. The time point: newly diagnosed GD, antithyroid drugs for less than 3 months. RNA isolated from PBMCs was used to make the TCR library. With iRepertoire HTBI primers and Arm-PCR of CDR3 regions, TCR beta libraries were built. TCRdb itself ran the multiplex PCR reads through MiXCR, one entry per CDR3 protein. The table lists almost 450,000 distinct CDR3 sequences, roughly 15% of them singletons. These sequences were also reported in another study, on T cells in Graves' hyperthyroidism and ophthalmopathy.

This sample comprised peripheral blood mononuclear cells (PBMCs), obtained at new diagnosis, from a patient treated with antithyroid drugs. The receptor set was obtained from a woman aged 30 to 39 with Graves disease.

This clonotype was counted ten times or more. The chain combines TRBV12-3 or TRBV12-4 with TRBJ1-5; the match to TRBD1 covers 9 bases. V was pared by 3 bases and J by 1 base, with 16 bases of the junction left unmatched. The CDR3 has 20 residues. The CDR3 nucleotides read TGTGCCAGCAGTTTCGGGACCGGGACAGGGTCGTTAAGGAGCAATCAGCCCCAGCATTTT. Translation: CASSFGTGTGSLRSNQPQHF.

Here the CDR3 reads CASSLGAGGRNTEAFF. The CDR3 DNA reads TGTGCCAGCAGCTTAGGGGCAGGGGGGCGGAACACTGAAGCTTTCTTT. The rearrangement joins TRBV7-2 to TRBJ1-1; 7 nucleotides align to TRBD1. The CDR3 loop spans 16 amino acids. V lost 1 base and J lost 1; bases outside the gene matches: 6. Germline V gives CDR1 SGHTA, CDR2 FQGNSA.

The table lists this clonotype with many counts. This chain links TRBV6-2 or TRBV6-3 with TRBJ1-1; TRBD1 aligns across 9 bases. Losses at the gene ends were 8 bases for V and 5 bases for J; bases not matched to a gene: 9. The CDR3 has 14 residues. Per the germline V gene, CDR1 is MNHEY and CDR2 is SVGEGT. The CDR3, as DNA: TGTGCCAGCGGACTACAGGGGGCGGTAACTGAAGCTTTCTTT. Its translation is CASGLQGAVTEAFF.

This clonotype was seen only a few times. The chain recombines TRBV28 with TRBJ1-1, with no clear D. The V gene's germline CDR1 is MDHEN and CDR2 SYDVKM. The CDR3 loop spans 12 amino acids. Trimming took 9 bases from V and 0 from J, leaving 8 bases between them. CDR3 nucleotides: TGTGCCAGTGGGGTGGTGAACACTGAAGCTTTCTTT. This encodes CASGVVNTEAFF.

This clonotype was detected many times. The genes are TRBV20-1 and TRBJ2-1; 8 nucleotides match TRBD2. Germline V gene data show CDR1 as DFQATT and CDR2 as SNEGSKA (reference sequence). The V segment lost 7 bases and the J segment 1 base; nucleotides outside the gene matches: 6. This CDR3 has 14 residues. For the CDR3, the DNA is TGCAGTGGAGTCGGGAGGGGGTCCTACAATGAGCAGTTCTTC. Protein sequence: CSGVGRGSYNEQFF.

The V call is TRBV10-1, the J call TRBJ2-4; 9 nucleotides align to TRBD2. With V trimmed by 3 bases and J by 2 bases, 5 bases remained unmatched. The CDR3 extends over 16 amino acids. In germline, CDR1 is WNHNN, CDR2 SYGVQD (reference sequence). CDR3 amino acids: CASSDSTSGPKNIQYF. CDR3 in DNA: TGCGCCAGCAGTGATTCGACTAGCGGACCCAAAAACATTCAGTACTTC.

The chain couples TRBV24-1 to TRBJ2-1, with 7 nucleotides matching TRBD2. J lost 7 bases, V lost 4 bases, and 6 bases had no gene match. Germline lookup yields CDR1 KGHDR and CDR2 SFDVKD. This CDR3 spans 14 amino acids. Here the CDR3 reads CATSDPGLPNEQFF. The CDR3 nucleotides are TGTGCCACCAGTGACCCGGGACTACCTAATGAGCAGTTCTTC.

This clonotype was detected many times. This chain uses TRBV6-1 with TRBJ1-2, with TRBD1 identical over 8 bases. Germline CDR1 reads MNHNS; CDR2 reads SASEGT. This CDR3 is built from 13 residues. V was clipped by 7 bases and J by 5 bases; unmatched bases: 6. CDR3 sequence reads: CASTWTGTYGYTF. The CDR3 nucleotides are TGTGCCAGCACCTGGACAGGGACTTATGGCTACACCTTC.

As to this clonotype: A much bigger clone sits one base away, suggesting this may be a read error. V usage is TRBV30 and J usage is TRBJ1-5; D gene ambiguous. V gave up 5 bases and J gave up 0 bases, with 8 bases separating them. This CDR3 is built from 13 residues. Looked up from germline, CDR1 is GTSNPN and CDR2 is SVGIG (reference sequence). The CDR3 sequence is CAWAIHSNQPQHF. DNA for the CDR3: TGTGCCTGGGCAATACATAGCAATCAGCCCCAGCATTTT. Variable domain in full (rest from reference TRBV30 and TRBJ1-5): SQTIHQWPATLVQPVGSPLSLECTVEGTSNPNLYWYRQAAGRGLQLLFYSVGIGQISSEVPQNLSASRPQDRQFILSSKKLLLSDSGFYLCAWAIHSNQPQHFGDGTRLSIL.

This clonotype turned up a few times. The chain recombines TRBV27 with TRBJ2-6; D remains unclear. V lost 6 bases to trimming and J lost 3 bases, with 6 bases between them. This CDR3 region has 13 residues. Germline loops: CDR1 MNHEY, CDR2 SMNVEV (reference sequence). The CDR3 coding sequence is TGTGCCAGCAGGGATAATGGGGCCAACGTCCTGACTTTC. This translates into CASRDNGANVLTF. The variable domain in full, with the rest retrieved from reference TRBV27 and TRBJ2-6, is EAQVTQNPRYLITVTGKKLTVTCSQNMNHEYMSWYRQDPGLGLRQIYYSMNVEVTDKGDVPEGYKVSRKEKRNFPLILESPSPNQTSLYFCASRDNGANVLTFGAGSRLTVL.

This clonotype was seen a few times. This chain links TRBV20-1 with TRBJ2-7; 9 nucleotides align to TRBD2. The CDR3 sequence is 15 residues long. Germline CDR1 and CDR2: DFQATT and SNEGSKA (reference sequence). V trimming: 6 bases; J trimming: 0 bases; junction bases outside the gene matches: 9. The CDR3 DNA reads as TGCAGTGCCATTAGCGGGAGTGGGAGCTCCTACGAGCAGTACTTC. Its protein is CSAISGSGSSYEQYF.

The chain has TRBV6-1 and TRBJ2-1; TRBD1 might be the D (6 bases). The germline gives CDR1 MNHNS, CDR2 SASEGT. The CDR3 loop spans 15 amino acids. V lost 6 bases to trimming and J lost 2 bases, with 14 bases between them. The CDR3 reads CASRADSVAYNEQFF. CDR3 nucleotide sequence: TGTGCCAGCAGGGCGGACAGCGTGGCCTACAATGAGCAGTTCTTC.

In regard to this clonotype: A much larger clone differs from this one at a single base, so this may be a read error. The rearrangement uses TRBV16 and TRBJ2-7; the D gene is possibly TRBD1 (7 bases). Germline assignment: CDR1 KGHSY and CDR2 FQNENV. The length of the CDR3 is 14 residues. The CDR3 coding sequence is TGTGCCAGCAGCCACAGGGGGGATTCCTACGAGAAGTACTTC. Amino acid sequence: CASSHRGDSYEKYF.

In this sample, this clonotype turned up many times. The V and J genes are TRBV14 and TRBJ2-5; TRBD1 might be the D (5 bases). Germline CDR1 and CDR2: SGHDN and FVKESK. This CDR3 is 14 amino acids long. V gave up 2 bases and J gave up 4 bases, with 11 bases separating them. The CDR3 loop is CASSQTVRGETQYF. The CDR3 DNA sequence: TGTGCCAGCAGCCAAACAGTAAGGGGAGAGACCCAGTACTTC.